These T cell receptor beta chains were read from a single sample in a study of blood T cell repertoires in COVID-19. Generated by immunoSEQ multiplex PCR, the TCRdb table keeps only in-frame clones and is missing some. The sample comprises 75,000 to 85,000 clones, over 75% of which are singletons, and approximately 5% rests with the top ten. What was sequenced was peripheral blood. The receptors were sampled from a man aged 45-65 years with active COVID-19. The CDR3 runs from the conserved cysteine through the conserved F or W. The D gene is left open where the match is weak. Size is stated for part of the rows, as once, few or many counts, or as a class when the clone is expanded.

>.|TRBJ1-2|14|.|TRBV20-1
CSVSRGAGIGGYTF
TGCAGTGTTAGTAGAGGCGCCGGAATTGGTGGCTACACCTTC
>TRBD2|TRBJ2-1|16|.|TRBV10-3
CAIRWEGSSSYNEQFF
TGTGCCATCAGGTGGGAGGGATCGAGCTCCTACAATGAGCAGTTCTTC
>.|TRBJ2-1|14|.|TRBV15
CATSLDYSYNEQFF
TGTGCCACCAGCCTTGACTATTCCTACAATGAGCAGTTCTTC
>.|TRBJ2-7|13|.|TRBV24-1
CATSDTGMHEQYF
TGTGCCACCAGTGATACAGGGATGCACGAGCAGTACTTC
>TRBD2|TRBJ2-7|14|.|TRBV30
CAWSVLAGVGEQYF
TGTGCCTGGAGTGTACTGGCGGGGGTAGGCGAGCAGTACTTC
>TRBD1|TRBJ2-3|18|.|TRBV5-6
CASSDLRLGQGATDTQYF
TGTGCCAGCAGCGATCTAAGACTAGGACAGGGGGCGACGGATACGCAGTATTTT
>TRBD2|TRBJ2-1|15|.|TRBV28
CASSSGTSGRNEQFF
TGTGCCAGCAGTTCAGGGACTAGCGGGAGGAATGAGCAGTTCTTC
>TRBD2|TRBJ2-1|14|.|TRBV7-2
CASSTQSGANEQFF
TGTGCCAGCAGCACCCAAAGCGGGGCCAATGAGCAGTTCTTC
>.|TRBJ2-5|14|.|TRBV1
CTSIPAERQETQYF
TGCACCAGCATTCCTGCGGAGCGGCAAGAGACCCAGTACTTC
>.|TRBJ1-5|18|once|TRBV4-2
CASSQVLQGENSNQPQHF
TGTGCCAGCAGCCAAGTGTTACAGGGCGAGAATAGCAATCAGCCCCAGCATTTT
>TRBD2|TRBJ2-7|17|.|TRBV7-9
CASSLFYYGTRDYEQYF
TGTGCCAGCAGCTTATTTTATTACGGGACTAGGGACTACGAGCAGTACTTC
>.|TRBJ1-4|16|.|TRBV19
CASSPRGSATNEKLFF
TGTGCCAGTTCCCCTAGGGGGAGTGCAACTAATGAAAAACTGTTTTTT
>.|TRBJ1-1|15|once|TRBV7-2
CASSEVPEINTEAFF
TGTGCCAGCAGCGAAGTCCCAGAAATTAACACTGAAGCTTTCTTT
>.|TRBJ2-3|13|.|TRBV11-1
CASNGVTSDTQYF
TGTGCCAGCAACGGGGTAACCTCAGATACGCAGTATTTT
>.|TRBJ1-1|11|.|TRBV6-2/TRBV6-3
CASSPATEAFF
TGTGCCAGCAGCCCGGCCACTGAAGCTTTCTTT
>TRBD2|TRBJ2-2|15|once|TRBV24-1
CATSDPGTSRGELFF
TGTGCCACCAGTGACCCAGGGACTAGTCGCGGGGAGCTGTTTTTT
>.|TRBJ1-4|19|.|TRBV11-2
CASSLDPPLRSWGDEKLFF
TGTGCCAGCAGCTTAGATCCGCCCTTACGGAGCTGGGGCGATGAAAAACTGTTTTTT
>TRBD2|TRBJ2-6|18|once|TRBV6-1
CASSDGLGRGIGANVLTF
TGTGCCAGCAGTGATGGACTCGGGAGGGGAATAGGGGCCAACGTCCTGACTTTC
>.|TRBJ2-2|16|.|TRBV7-9
CASSTRGGYVAGELFF
TGTGCCAGCAGCACTAGAGGCGGGTATGTCGCCGGGGAGCTGTTTTTT
>.|TRBJ1-5|12|.|TRBV5-8
CASSLGWGAQHF
TGTGCCAGCAGCTTGGGGTGGGGGGCCCAGCATTTT
>TRBD2|TRBJ2-3|18|.|TRBV9
CASSTGLAGGLGTDTQYF
TGTGCCAGCAGCACCGGACTAGCGGGAGGCCTCGGCACAGATACGCAGTATTTT
>.|TRBJ1-5|16|.|TRBV4-1
CASSQEYQGYNQPQHF
TGCGCCAGCAGCCAAGAGTATCAGGGGTACAATCAGCCCCAGCATTTT
>TRBD1|TRBJ1-4|13|.|TRBV7-9
CASTPGGSEKLFF
TGTGCCAGCACCCCAGGGGGAAGTGAAAAACTGTTTTTT
>TRBD1|TRBJ2-1|16|.|TRBV28
CASSLLYGDRGHEQFF
TGTGCCAGCAGTTTATTATATGGGGACAGGGGACATGAGCAGTTCTTC
>.|TRBJ1-3|14|.|TRBV28
CASSLGPSGNTIYF
TGTGCCAGCAGTTTAGGGCCCTCTGGAAACACCATATATTTT
>.|TRBJ1-3|16|.|TRBV18
CASSPRQVSSGNTIYF
TGTGCCAGCTCACCACGGCAGGTTAGCTCTGGAAACACCATATATTTT
>.|TRBJ2-3|13|.|TRBV7-9
CASSLVEGDTQYF
TGTGCCAGCAGCTTAGTGGAGGGAGATACGCAGTATTTT
>TRBD1|TRBJ1-6|14|once|TRBV9
CASSAPGQNSPLHF
TGTGCCAGCAGCGCGCCGGGACAGAATTCACCCCTCCACTTT
>TRBD2|TRBJ2-1|13|.|TRBV7-9
CASSLVAGPEQFF
TGTGCCAGCAGCTTAGTAGCGGGCCCTGAGCAGTTCTTC
>.|TRBJ1-1|16|.|TRBV2
CASSDRGIRGGTEAFF
TGTGCCAGCAGTGATAGAGGAATTCGCGGAGGGACTGAAGCTTTCTTT
>.|TRBJ2-2|15|.|TRBV18
CASSPPKRGPEELFF
TGTGCCAGCTCACCACCGAAAAGGGGCCCCGAGGAGCTGTTTTTT
>TRBD2|TRBJ2-3|15|.|TRBV5-1
CASSQSGRAGDTQYF
TGCGCCAGCAGCCAGAGCGGGAGGGCCGGAGATACGCAGTATTTT
>.|TRBJ1-3|16|.|TRBV6-2/TRBV6-3
CASSYSFGGSGNTIYF
TGTGCCAGCAGTTACTCGTTCGGGGGCTCTGGAAACACCATATATTTT
>.|TRBJ1-5|13|.|TRBV11-2
CASSLGLQQPQHF
TGTGCCAGCAGCTTAGGACTGCAGCAGCCCCAGCATTTT
>.|TRBJ2-1|14|.|TRBV27
CASSFWGENNEQFF
TGTGCCAGCAGTTTTTGGGGGGAGAACAATGAGCAGTTCTTC
>.|TRBJ1-4|13|.|TRBV19
CASSADSEEKLFF
TGTGCCAGTAGTGCGGACAGCGAGGAAAAACTGTTTTTT
>.|TRBJ1-6|17|once|TRBV9
CASSVRGASSYNSPLHF
TGTGCCAGCAGCGTACGTGGGGCAAGCTCCTATAATTCACCCCTCCACTTT
>.|TRBJ2-1|15|.|TRBV5-1
CASSLEVVTYNEQFF
TGCGCCAGCAGCTTAGAAGTAGTCACCTACAATGAGCAGTTCTTC
>TRBD2|TRBJ2-7|14|few|TRBV6-5
CASSPGTSGGPRYF
TGTGCCAGCAGTCCCGGGACTAGCGGGGGACCGAGGTACTTC
>.|TRBJ2-5|14|.|TRBV5-1
CASSLGGWEETQYF
TGCGCCAGCAGCTTGGGAGGCTGGGAAGAGACCCAGTACTTC